This TCR beta chain stems from a study of T cells expressing NK-cell markers. Turning to the study itself: The authors derived TCR beta repertoires from sorted CD3+CD56+NKG2C+, CD3+CD56+NKG2C- and CD3+CD56-NKG2C+ T cells.

Libraries used 5'RACE template switching adding universal primer site and UMIs. TCRdb reanalyzed the 5' RACE reads and collapses them to one entry per CDR3 protein, without DNA. The sample has 550,000 or so distinct CDR3 sequences. Germline CDR1 SGHAT, CDR2 FQNNGV. CDR3 length equals 21 residues. The sample was blood T cells: a sorted CD56 or NKG2C T cell subset, CD4+ or CD8+ T cells, or bulk PBMC T cells (not recorded which). The receptor was derived from a man aged 18 to 30 in good health. The chain is built from TRBV11-2 and TRBJ2-1; with no DNA, the TCRdb D assignment of TRBD1 cannot be verified. This chain's CDR3 is CASSWGGAGDRVESSYNEQFF. The variable domain in full, with the rest retrieved from reference TRBV11-2 and TRBJ2-1, is EAGVAQSPRYKIIEKRQSVAFWCNPISGHATLYWYQQILGQGPKLLIQFQNNGVVDDSQLPKDRFSAERLKGVDSTLKIQPAKLEDSAVYLCASSWGGAGDRVESSYNEQFFGPGTRLTVL.